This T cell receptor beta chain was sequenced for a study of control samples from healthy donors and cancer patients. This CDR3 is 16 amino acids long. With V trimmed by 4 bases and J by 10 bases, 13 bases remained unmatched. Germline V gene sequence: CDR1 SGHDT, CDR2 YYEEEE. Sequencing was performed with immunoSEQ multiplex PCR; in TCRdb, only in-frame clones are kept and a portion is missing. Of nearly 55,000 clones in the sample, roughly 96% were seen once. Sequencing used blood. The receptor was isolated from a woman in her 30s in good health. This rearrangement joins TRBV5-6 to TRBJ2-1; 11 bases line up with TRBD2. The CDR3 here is CASSLGLAGGFWEQFF. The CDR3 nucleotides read TGTGCCAGCAGCCTTGGATTAGCGGGAGGGTTTTGGGAGCAGTTCTTC.